This T cell receptor (beta chain) was sequenced during a study of T cells in Graves' hyperthyroidism and ophthalmopathy. This clonotype showed up many times. The antigen remains unidentified. Study-wide results and limits: Blood also showed most of the thyroid clonotypes that were expanded above 0.001.

Germline values: CDR1 SNHLY, CDR2 FYNNEI. Trimming stripped 1 base from V and 6 bases from J, with 10 bases between. The CDR3 covers 14 residues. RNA transcripts gave rise to amplified TCR beta CDR3 regions. Carried out on the TCR CDR3, a first-round RT-PCR used the HTBI primer set. TCRdb recomputed calls from the multiplex PCR reads with MiXCR, one row per CDR3 protein. The top ten hold roughly 15% of the sample, which has hundreds of thousands of distinct CDR3 sequences, about a sixth seen once. The receptor was derived from a woman between 18 and 30 years old with Graves' hyperthyroidism. The specimen was blood. The V call is TRBV2, the J call TRBJ1-5, with D tentatively TRBD1 (5 bases). The DNA of the CDR3 is TGTGCCAGCAGTGAAGGGTGGCAGGGTCAGCCCCAGCATTTT. Translation: CASSEGWQGQPQHF.